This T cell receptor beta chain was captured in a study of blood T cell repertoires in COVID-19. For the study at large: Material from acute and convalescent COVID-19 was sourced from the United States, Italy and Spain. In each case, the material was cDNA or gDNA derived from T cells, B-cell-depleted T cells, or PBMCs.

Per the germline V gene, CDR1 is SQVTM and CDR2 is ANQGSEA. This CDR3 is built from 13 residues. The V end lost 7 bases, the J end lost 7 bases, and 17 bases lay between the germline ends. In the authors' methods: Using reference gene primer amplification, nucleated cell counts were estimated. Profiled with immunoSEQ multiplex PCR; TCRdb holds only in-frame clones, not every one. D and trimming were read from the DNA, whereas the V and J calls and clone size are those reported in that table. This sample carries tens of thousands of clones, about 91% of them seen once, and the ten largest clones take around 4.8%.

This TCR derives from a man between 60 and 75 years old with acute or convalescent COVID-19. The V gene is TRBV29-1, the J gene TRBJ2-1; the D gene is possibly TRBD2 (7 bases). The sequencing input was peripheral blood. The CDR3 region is CSARGGGQNEQFF. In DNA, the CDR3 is TGCAGCGCCCGAGGGGGGGGACAAAATGAGCAGTTCTTC.